This T cell receptor (beta chain) originates from a study of T cell responses to AZD1222 COVID-19 vaccine. With regard to this clone: Its antigen is still unknown.

General study findings and limits: Only six people who got AZD1222 tested seropositive at baseline. All repertoire sampling was performed exclusively after the peak T cell response. Spike-wide coverage was observed for vaccine-associated CD4 TCRs, with dominant responses at 160-218 and 743-854. Females made up more of the donors, who were largely white British, and clonal diversity may have come out too low.

Method: immunoSEQ multiplex PCR; TCRdb's copy keeps in-frame clones and lacks some. The table has some 120,000 clones, around 93% seen once. The specimen comprised peripheral blood, sampled on day 0 of AZD1222 vaccination. The clonotype comes from an adult in good health.

CDR3 residues: CASRGLGGTEAFF. The CDR3 bases are TGTGCCAGCAGGGGTCTCGGGGGAACTGAAGCTTTCTTT. The chain carries TRBV6-7 and TRBJ1-1; TRBD1 is a possible D gene (5 bases). TRBV6-7 falls under the ORF class, with uncertain function. The V end lost 6 bases, the J end lost 5 bases, and 13 bases lay between the germline ends. The CDR3 length is 13 residues.